Reported below is one T cell receptor beta chain. The protocol was immunoSEQ multiplex PCR, while the TCRdb copy is restricted to in-frame clones and leaves out a portion. The sample includes roughly 440,000 clones, about 91% of them seen just once. This sample was included in a study of blood T cell repertoires in COVID-19. Whole-study context: Spain, Italy and the United States supplied samples that represented acute and convalescent COVID-19. Sources were T cells, B-cell-depleted T cells, or PBMCs; the material itself was cDNA or gDNA.

Seattle's enrolled individuals joined amid active infection and were then monitored longitudinally. The clonotype originates from a woman in her forties or fifties with COVID-19, enrolled during active disease. The sample comprised peripheral blood.

The CDR3 DNA reads TGTGCCAGCAGCCCGGCGCCGGGACTAGCGGGGACTAGCTCCTACAATGAGCAGTTCTTC. Amino acid sequence: CASSPAPGLAGTSSYNEQFF. The chain has TRBV4-2 and TRBJ2-1; TRBD2 aligns across 13 bases. The V gene end was trimmed by 4 bases and the J gene end by 0 bases; junction bases not matched to a gene: 12. Germline V gives CDR1 LGHNA, CDR2 YNFKEQ. This CDR3 contains 20 residues.